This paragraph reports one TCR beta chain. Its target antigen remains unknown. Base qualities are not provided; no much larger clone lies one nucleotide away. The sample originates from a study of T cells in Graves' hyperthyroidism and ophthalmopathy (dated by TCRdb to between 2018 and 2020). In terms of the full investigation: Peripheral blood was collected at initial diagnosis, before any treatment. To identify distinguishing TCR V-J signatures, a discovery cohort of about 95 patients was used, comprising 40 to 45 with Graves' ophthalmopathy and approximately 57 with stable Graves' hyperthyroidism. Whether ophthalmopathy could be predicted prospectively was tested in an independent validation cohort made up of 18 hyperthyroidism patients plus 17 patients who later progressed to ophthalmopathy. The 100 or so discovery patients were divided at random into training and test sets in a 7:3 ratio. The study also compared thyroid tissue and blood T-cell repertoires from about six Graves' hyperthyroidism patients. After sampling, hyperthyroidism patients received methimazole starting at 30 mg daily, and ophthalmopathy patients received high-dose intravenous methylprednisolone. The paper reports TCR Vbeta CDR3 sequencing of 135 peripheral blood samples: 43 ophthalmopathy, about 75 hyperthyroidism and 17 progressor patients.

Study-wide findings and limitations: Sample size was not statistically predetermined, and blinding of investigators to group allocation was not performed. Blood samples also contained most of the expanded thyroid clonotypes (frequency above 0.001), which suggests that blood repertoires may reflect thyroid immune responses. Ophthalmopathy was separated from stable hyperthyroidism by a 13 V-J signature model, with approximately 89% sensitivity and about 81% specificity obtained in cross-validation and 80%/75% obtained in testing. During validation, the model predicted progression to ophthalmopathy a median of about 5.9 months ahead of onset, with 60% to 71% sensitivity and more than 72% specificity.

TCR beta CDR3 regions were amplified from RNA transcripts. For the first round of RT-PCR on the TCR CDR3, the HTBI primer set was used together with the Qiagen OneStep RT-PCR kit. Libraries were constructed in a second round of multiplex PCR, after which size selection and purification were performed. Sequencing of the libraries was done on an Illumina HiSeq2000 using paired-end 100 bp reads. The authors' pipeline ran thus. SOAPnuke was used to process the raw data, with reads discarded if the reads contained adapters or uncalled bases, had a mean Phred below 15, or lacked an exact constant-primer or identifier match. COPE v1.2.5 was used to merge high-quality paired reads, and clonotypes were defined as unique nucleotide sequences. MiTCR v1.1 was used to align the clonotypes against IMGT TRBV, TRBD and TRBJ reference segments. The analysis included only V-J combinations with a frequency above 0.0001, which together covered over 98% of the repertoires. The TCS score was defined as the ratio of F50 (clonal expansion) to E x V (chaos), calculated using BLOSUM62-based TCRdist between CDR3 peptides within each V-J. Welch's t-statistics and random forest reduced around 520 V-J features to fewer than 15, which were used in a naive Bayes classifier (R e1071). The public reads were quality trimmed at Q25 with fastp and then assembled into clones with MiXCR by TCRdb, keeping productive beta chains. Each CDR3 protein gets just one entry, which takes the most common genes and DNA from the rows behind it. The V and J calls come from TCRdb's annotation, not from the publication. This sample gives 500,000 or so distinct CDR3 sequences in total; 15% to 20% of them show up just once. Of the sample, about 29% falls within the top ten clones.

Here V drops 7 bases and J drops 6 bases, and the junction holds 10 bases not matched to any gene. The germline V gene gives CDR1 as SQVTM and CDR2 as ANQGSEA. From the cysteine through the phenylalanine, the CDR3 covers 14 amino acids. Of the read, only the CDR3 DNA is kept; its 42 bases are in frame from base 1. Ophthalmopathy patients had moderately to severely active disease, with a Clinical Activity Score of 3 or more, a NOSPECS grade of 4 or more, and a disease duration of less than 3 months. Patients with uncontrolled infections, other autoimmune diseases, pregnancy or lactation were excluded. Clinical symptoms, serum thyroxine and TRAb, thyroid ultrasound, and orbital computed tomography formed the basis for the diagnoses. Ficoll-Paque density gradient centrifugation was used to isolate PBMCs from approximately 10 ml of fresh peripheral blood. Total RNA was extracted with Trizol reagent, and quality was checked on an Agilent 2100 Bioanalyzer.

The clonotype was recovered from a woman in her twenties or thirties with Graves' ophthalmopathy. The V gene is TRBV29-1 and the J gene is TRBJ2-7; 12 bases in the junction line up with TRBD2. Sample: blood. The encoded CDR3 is CSATSGRSMGEQYF. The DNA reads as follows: TGCAGCGCGACTAGCGGGAGATCAATGGGCGAGCAGTACTTC.